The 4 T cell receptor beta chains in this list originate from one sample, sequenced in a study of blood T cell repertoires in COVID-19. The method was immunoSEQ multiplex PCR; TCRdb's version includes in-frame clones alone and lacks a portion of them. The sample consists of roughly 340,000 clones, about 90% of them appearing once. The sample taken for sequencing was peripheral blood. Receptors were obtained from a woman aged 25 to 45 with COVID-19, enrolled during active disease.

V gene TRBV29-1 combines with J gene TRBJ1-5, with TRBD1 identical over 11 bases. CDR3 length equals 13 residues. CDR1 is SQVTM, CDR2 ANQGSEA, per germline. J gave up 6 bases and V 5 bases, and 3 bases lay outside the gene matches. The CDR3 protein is CSVPGTGGQPQHF. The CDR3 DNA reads TGCAGCGTTCCCGGGACAGGGGGTCAGCCCCAGCATTTT.

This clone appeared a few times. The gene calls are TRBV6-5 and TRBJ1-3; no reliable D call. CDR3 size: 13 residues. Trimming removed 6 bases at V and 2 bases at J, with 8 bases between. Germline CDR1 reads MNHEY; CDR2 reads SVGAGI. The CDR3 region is CASSGGPGNTIYF. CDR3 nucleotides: TGTGCCAGCAGCGGAGGGCCTGGAAACACCATATATTTT.

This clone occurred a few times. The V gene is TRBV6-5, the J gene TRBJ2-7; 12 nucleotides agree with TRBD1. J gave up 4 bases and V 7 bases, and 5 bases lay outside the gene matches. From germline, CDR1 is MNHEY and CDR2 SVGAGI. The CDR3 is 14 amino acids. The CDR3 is CASTGTGGSYEQYF. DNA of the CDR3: TGTGCCAGCACCGGGACAGGGGGCTCTTACGAGCAGTACTTC.

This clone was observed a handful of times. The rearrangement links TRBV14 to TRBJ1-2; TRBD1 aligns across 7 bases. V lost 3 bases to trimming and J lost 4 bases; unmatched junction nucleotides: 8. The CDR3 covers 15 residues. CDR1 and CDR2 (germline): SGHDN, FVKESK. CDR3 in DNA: TGTGCCAGCAGCCATGAGGGGCAGGGGGTCTATGGCTACACCTTC. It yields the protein CASSHEGQGVYGYTF.